Below, 14 T cell receptor beta chains from the same sample are listed, as sequenced in a study of blood T cell repertoires in COVID-19. Data came from immunoSEQ multiplex PCR; TCRdb stores just in-frame clones and leaves some out. This table has about 350,000 clones, approximately 90% appearing once. Input material: peripheral blood. Every receptor here comes from a woman younger than 30 who had recovered from COVID-19.

This clone has a handful of counts. Other DNA sequences in the sample encode the same CDR3. The V call is TRBV11-2, the J call TRBJ1-4; a weak D match, TRBD1 (6 bases). Germline loops: CDR1 SGHAT, CDR2 FQNNGV. The CDR3 totals 15 residues. Deletions cut 0 bases from V and 1 base from J, with 6 bases between. The CDR3 nucleotides read TGTGCCAGCAGCTTAGACAGGGGAACTAATGAAAAACTGTTTTTT. It translates to CASSLDRGTNEKLFF. Full variable domain (missing parts from reference TRBV11-2 and TRBJ1-4): EAGVAQSPRYKIIEKRQSVAFWCNPISGHATLYWYQQILGQGPKLLIQFQNNGVVDDSQLPKDRFSAERLKGVDSTLKIQPAKLEDSAVYLCASSLDRGTNEKLFFGSGTQLSVL.

J is TRBJ1-1 and V is TRBV24-1, with TRBD1 matching 12 bases. Germline V CDR1 and CDR2: KGHDR, SFDVKD. The CDR3 runs 18 residues. The trim removed 5 bases at V and 3 bases at J, leaving 12 bases unmatched. CDR3 coding DNA: TGTGCCACCAGTGGTGCCCCCGGGACAGGGGGCGTTGACACTGAAGCTTTCTTT. Translation: CATSGAPGTGGVDTEAFF.

This chain connects TRBV5-6 to TRBJ2-3; tentative D call: TRBD2 (6 bases). This CDR3 has 14 amino acids. The V end lost 4 bases, the J end lost 3 bases, and 12 bases lay between the germline ends. Germline V gene sequence: CDR1 SGHDT, CDR2 YYEEEE. CDR3 nucleotides: TGTGCCAGCAGCCCCGCAGGGAGGACAGATACGCAGTATTTT. This gives the protein CASSPAGRTDTQYF.

The V gene is TRBV19, the J gene TRBJ2-2, with 9 bases lining up with TRBD1. Losses at the gene ends were 4 bases for V and 1 base for J; bases not matched to a gene: 4. Germline CDR1 is LNHDA and CDR2 is SQIVND (reference sequence). The length of the CDR3 is 16 residues. The CDR3 loop reads CASSTPGQGNTGELFF. CDR3 nucleotides: TGTGCCAGTAGTACCCCGGGACAGGGGAACACCGGGGAGCTGTTTTTT.

The gene calls are TRBV7-8 and TRBJ2-5; TRBD2 matches at 13 bases. In germline, CDR1 is SGHVS, CDR2 FQNEAQ. Trimming cost V 5 bases and J 1 base; bases outside gene matches: 13. This CDR3 spans 19 amino acids. CDR3 nucleotide sequence: TGTGCCAGCAGCCTCCTGACTAGCGGGAGGAGGAGTATCCAAGAGACCCAGTACTTC. It codes for CASSLLTSGRRSIQETQYF.

This chain connects TRBV7-9 to TRBJ1-1, with D possibly being TRBD1 (6 bases). The CDR3 totals 15 residues. The germline V and J ends were trimmed by 5 bases and 1 base, with 14 bases remaining between them. CDR1 is SEHNR and CDR2 is FQNEAQ in the germline V gene (reference sequence). The CDR3 spells CASSIIQGTNTEAFF. CDR3 sequence (DNA): TGTGCCAGCAGCATAATACAGGGAACGAACACTGAAGCTTTCTTT.

The chain is built from TRBV2 and TRBJ2-6; 9 bases fit TRBD2. The CDR3 loop spans 18 amino acids. CDR1 and CDR2 from the germline V gene are SNHLY and FYNNEI. Trimming at V came to 5 bases and at J to 2 bases, leaving 10 bases not matched to a gene. The CDR3, as DNA: TGTGCCAGCAGTAGCGTAGCGGGAGTGCATCCTGGGGCCAACGTCCTGACTTTC. Its translation is CASSSVAGVHPGANVLTF. Together with reference TRBV2 and TRBJ2-6, the CDR3 gives the full variable domain: EPEVTQTPSHQVTQMGQEVILRCVPISNHLYFYWYRQILGQKVEFLVSFYNNEISEKSEIFDDQFSVERPDGSNFTLKIRSTKLEDSAMYFCASSSVAGVHPGANVLTFGAGSRLTVL.

The chain combines TRBV6-5 with TRBJ2-2; D is ambiguous. CDR3 length equals 14 residues. Trimming took off 8 bases at V and 0 bases at J, with 10 bases between the two ends. Germline loops: CDR1 MNHEY, CDR2 SVGAGI. CDR3: CASHTSSNTGELFF. The CDR3 DNA is TGTGCCAGCCACACCTCTTCGAACACCGGGGAGCTGTTTTTT.

This clone was recorded once. CDR3 in amino acids: CAWSVLRRTEAFF. CDR3 DNA sequence: TGTGCCTGGAGTGTACTTAGGAGAACTGAAGCTTTCTTT. This sequence joins TRBV30 and TRBJ1-1; no firm D call. CDR1 GTSNPN and CDR2 SVGIG come from the germline V gene (reference sequence). This CDR3 region has 13 residues. The V end lost 0 bases, the J end lost 5 bases, and 10 bases lay between the germline ends.

This chain joins TRBV19 and TRBJ1-1, with a possible D match to TRBD1 (5 bases). The germline V gene encodes CDR1 LNHDA and CDR2 SQIVND (reference sequence). This CDR3 comprises 16 residues. V dropped 3 bases and J dropped 1 base, with 15 bases sitting between them. The CDR3, as DNA: TGTGCCAGTAGTATCAGGGCAGGATATACGAACACTGAAGCTTTCTTT. Amino acid sequence: CASSIRAGYTNTEAFF.

This sequence joins TRBV6-1 and TRBJ1-5; the D gene is possibly TRBD1 (6 bases). Germline CDR1 and CDR2: MNHNS and SASEGT. V was clipped by 1 base and J by 4 bases, with 11 bases between them. This CDR3 comprises 15 residues. CDR3 residues: CASSEEGGPNQPQHF. Here the CDR3 DNA reads TGTGCCAGCAGTGAAGAAGGGGGACCTAATCAGCCCCAGCATTTT.

J is TRBJ2-2 and V is TRBV4-3; no definite D call. With 0 bases removed from V and 1 base from J, the gap between germline ends came to 18 bases. CDR1 and CDR2 (germline): LGHNA, YSLEER. The CDR3 consists of 19 residues. CDR3 sequence reads: CASSQEWSRFRLNTGELFF. CDR3 nucleotides: TGCGCCAGCAGCCAAGAATGGTCGAGGTTTCGTCTGAACACCGGGGAGCTGTTTTTT.

The J gene is TRBJ1-2, the V gene TRBV19; no reliable D call. Germline loops: CDR1 LNHDA, CDR2 SQIVND (reference sequence). V lost 5 bases to trimming and J lost 3 bases, with 22 bases between them. The length of the CDR3 is 17 residues. The CDR3 DNA reads as TGTGCCAGTAGTGCGGGCCTAGGTGCTTGGGTAGACTATGGCTACACCTTC. It encodes CASSAGLGAWVDYGYTF. Full variable domain (outside the CDR3, taken from reference TRBV19 and TRBJ1-2): DGGITQSPKYLFRKEGQNVTLSCEQNLNHDAMYWYRQDPGQGLRLIYYSQIVNDFQKGDIAEGYSVSREKKESFPLTVTSAQKNPTAFYLCASSAGLGAWVDYGYTFGSGTRLTVV.

The CDR3 DNA sequence: TGTGCCAGCAGTGAAAACGGATTATTCCTAGCGGGAAGAAACAATGAGCAGTTCTTC. It translates to CASSENGLFLAGRNNEQFF. V is TRBV2 and J is TRBJ2-1; 9 nucleotides agree with TRBD2. Germline CDR1 SNHLY, CDR2 FYNNEI. The CDR3 has 19 residues. The junction had 16 bases not matched to a gene; V was cut back by 2 bases and J by 5 bases.